This T cell receptor (beta chain) was recorded in a study of cytomegalovirus exposure and HLA in healthy donors. Germline V lookup: CDR1 DFQATT, CDR2 SNEGSKA (reference sequence). CDR3 size: 11 residues. V lost 6 bases and J lost 6, with 12 bases in between. There are a few counts of this clone. What it recognizes is unknown. The PCR made use of 60 Vbeta and 13 Jbeta primers. The repertoire was sequenced with immunoSEQ multiplex PCR; TCRdb's copy has only in-frame clones and lacks some. The table records 90,000 to 150,000 clones, roughly 82% of them present only once. The study's findings and limits: The likely origin of a cluster of highly shared sequence variants was a sequencing artifact.

Sequenced input: PBMCs. This clonotype was sampled from a woman aged 40 to 50 in good health and CMV-seropositive. The rearrangement joins TRBV20-1 to TRBJ2-7; D remains ambiguous. This CDR3 is CSATPLGEQYF. The CDR3 coding sequence is TGCAGTGCCACCCCCCTAGGCGAGCAGTACTTC.